These 8 T cell receptor beta chains were all obtained from the same sample, sequenced in a study of T cell changes during pregnancy in multiple sclerosis. The repertoire was sequenced with immunoSEQ multiplex PCR; TCRdb's copy has only in-frame clones and lacks some. The sample consists of around 100,000 clones, about nine tenths of them appearing once. The sequenced sample was peripheral blood, obtained in the second trimester of pregnancy. These receptor sequences come from a female donor in good health, enrolled as a control in a pregnancy study.

The chain joins TRBV7-2 to TRBJ1-2; 7 bases are shared with TRBD1. Trimming at V came to 5 bases and at J to 3 bases, leaving 12 bases not matched to a gene. Looked up from germline, CDR1 is SGHTA and CDR2 is FQGNSA. The CDR3 length is 16 residues. CDR3 bases: TGTGCCAGCAGCCTATTTACAGGGGTAGCGGACTATGGCTACACCTTC. Residues: CASSLFTGVADYGYTF.

The chain uses TRBV19 and TRBJ2-5; 9 bases agree with TRBD1. The CDR3 contains 16 residues. Unmatched junction bases numbered 10, after V lost 4 bases and J lost 4 bases. Germline CDR1 is LNHDA and CDR2 is SQIVND (reference sequence). In DNA, the CDR3 is TGTGCCAGTAGTACCTCAGGGACAGGGAGGGGAGAGACCCAGTACTTC. Amino acids: CASSTSGTGRGETQYF.

This clone has a single count. The V gene is TRBV30, the J gene TRBJ2-3; TRBD1 is a possible D gene (6 bases). The CDR3 contains 15 residues. Per the germline V gene, CDR1 is GTSNPN and CDR2 is SVGIG (reference sequence). V was pared by 5 bases and J by 3 bases, with 18 bases between. The CDR3 nucleotides are TGTGCCTGGGATACCGGACAGCCCCATACAGATACGCAGTATTTT. This gives the protein CAWDTGQPHTDTQYF.

The gene calls are TRBV28 and TRBJ2-7; 8 bases line up with TRBD2. This CDR3 is 15 amino acids long. The J segment lost 4 bases and the V segment lost 6 bases, leaving 11 bases of the junction unmatched. Germline assignment: CDR1 MDHEN and CDR2 SYDVKM. CDR3 DNA: TGTGCCAGCAGGATTGATGCGGGAGGAATGTACGAGCAGTACTTC. This codes for CASRIDAGGMYEQYF.

As DNA, the CDR3 is TGTGCCAGCAGACCCGGGGTTATAAACACCATATATTTT. Its protein is CASRPGVINTIYF. The chain is built from TRBV2 and TRBJ1-3, with D unclear. This CDR3 spans 13 amino acids. Trimming took off 6 bases at V and 6 bases at J, with 12 bases between the two ends. Per the germline V gene, CDR1 is SNHLY and CDR2 is FYNNEI.

This chain joins TRBV5-1 and TRBJ2-5; D gene ambiguous. CDR3 length: 13 amino acids. Looked up from germline, CDR1 is SGHRS and CDR2 is YFSETQ. V was shortened by 0 bases and J by 4 bases, with 7 bases between the two germline ends. CDR3 sequence reads: CASSLVHGETQYF. CDR3 DNA: TGCGCCAGCAGCTTGGTACATGGAGAGACCCAGTACTTC.

As for this clone: One junction end disagrees with the germline gene, perhaps due to a read error. V and J are TRBV11-2 and TRBJ2-7; possibly TRBD1 for D (5 bases). Germline V lookup: CDR1 SGHAT, CDR2 FQNNGV. The CDR3 extends over 13 amino acids. The CDR3 loop reads CASSPNSWDSRDF. CDR3 DNA sequence: TGTGCCAGCAGCCCTAATAGTTGGGATAGCAGGGACTTC.

The CDR3 protein is CASSPNYEQYF. The CDR3, as DNA: TGTGCCAGCAGCCCCAACTACGAGCAGTACTTC. The chain employs TRBV5-5 and TRBJ2-7; D remains unclear. Germline CDR1 reads SGHKS; CDR2 reads YYEKEE (reference sequence). Trimming took off 4 bases at V and 3 bases at J, with 5 bases between the two ends. The CDR3 extends over 11 amino acids.